These T cell receptor beta chains were read from a single sample in a study of T-cell reconstitution after alpha-beta-depleted transplantation in children. TCRdb re-analysed the PCR reads in MiXCR, keeping a single row per CDR3 protein. The repertoire includes about 580,000 distinct CDR3 sequences, roughly 30% of them detected once, and around a third sits in the top ten. Sample: PBMCs, taken before TCRalphabeta/CD19-depleted stem cell transplant. Receptors originate from a boy under three years old with Wiskott-Aldrich syndrome, due to receive a stem cell transplant. The CDR3 runs from the conserved cysteine through the conserved F or W. A D gene is named only where the DNA matches it firmly. Expanded clones are given a class, and other clones once, few, many or no size at all.

TRBV7-9	TRBJ2-7	-	-	TGTGCCAGCAGCTTAGTCGATTTTATGGCTCGAGAGCAGTACTTC	CASSLVDFMAREQYF
TRBV9	TRBJ2-3	few	TRBD1	TGTGCCAGCAGCTCCAGGACAGGGGGAAGCACAGATACGCAGTATTTT	CASSSRTGGSTDTQYF
TRBV4-1	TRBJ2-7	few	-	TGCGCCAGCAGCTACGGAGACGGCTACGAGCAGTACTTC	CASSYGDGYEQYF
TRBV7-2	TRBJ2-7	-	-	TGTGCCAGCAGCTTAGCAGGGTTCGAGCAGTACTTC	CASSLAGFEQYF
TRBV2	TRBJ1-1	-	-	TGTGCCAGCAAACCTAAGGCAGGGAGACTTGCTTTCTTT	CASKPKAGRLAFF
TRBV29-1	TRBJ1-2	-	TRBD1	TGCAGCGTTCCGTCGGACAGGGTTAACTATGGCTACACCTTC	CSVPSDRVNYGYTF
TRBV5-1	TRBJ2-2	-	-	TGCGCCAGCAGCTTCTGGGCCGGGGAGCTGTTTTTT	CASSFWAGELFF
TRBV12-3/TRBV12-4	TRBJ2-3	few	-	TGTGCCAGCAGTTTGACGAGGGGAGATACGCAGTATTTT	CASSLTRGDTQYF
TRBV12-3/TRBV12-4	TRBJ2-2	few	-	TGTGCCAGCAGGGGATTGGGACTTCTCGGGGAGCTGTTTTTT	CASRGLGLLGELFF
TRBV27	TRBJ2-1	few	TRBD2	TGTGCCAGCAGTGACGGGACTAGGGCCGTCCATGAGCAGTTCTTC	CASSDGTRAVHEQFF
TRBV12-3/TRBV12-4	TRBJ2-1	-	TRBD1	TGTGCCAGCAGTCTCGGGACAGGGGGGCAGTTCTTC	CASSLGTGGQFF
TRBV28	TRBJ2-6	-	-	TGTGCCAGCAGTACCAGGGGGGGCGTTTCTGGGGCCAACGTCCTGACTTTC	CASSTRGGVSGANVLTF
TRBV27	TRBJ2-1	few	TRBD1	TGTGCCAGCAGTTTATATCAACAGGGGCCTGAGCAGTTCTTC	CASSLYQQGPEQFF
TRBV6-5	TRBJ2-2	few	-	TGTGCCAGCAGTTACTTAGCAGGGAGCACCGGGGAGCTGTTTTTT	CASSYLAGSTGELFF
TRBV12-3/TRBV12-4	TRBJ2-3	-	-	TGTGCCAGCAGTGACCTAAATACGCAGTATTTT	CASSDLNTQYF
TRBV7-8	TRBJ2-1	-	-	TGTGCCAGCAGCTTAGCGCGGCAGGGGGGCAATGAGCAGTTCTTC	CASSLARQGGNEQFF
TRBV25-1	TRBJ2-3	-	-	TGTGCCAGCAGTGAGACAGTAAGCACAGATACGCAGTATTTT	CASSETVSTDTQYF
TRBV27	TRBJ2-7	-	-	TGTGCCACCTGGAGGGTGTTTAACGAGCAGTACTTC	CATWRVFNEQYF
TRBV27	TRBJ2-5	few	TRBD1	TGTGCCAGCAGCACCGAGACAGGGCGAGAGACCCAGTACTTC	CASSTETGRETQYF
TRBV7-9	TRBJ1-6	-	-	TGTGCCAGCAGCTTAGATGGCAGCCGTTCACCCCTCCACTTT	CASSLDGSRSPLHF
TRBV20-1	TRBJ2-7	-	-	TGCAGTGCTAGAGAGACAGCCTACGAGCAGTACTTC	CSARETAYEQYF
TRBV6-2/TRBV6-3	TRBJ2-2	-	TRBD1	TGTGCCAGCAACCCTACAGGGGGCAAGACCGGGGAGCTGTTTTTT	CASNPTGGKTGELFF